This record covers a single T cell receptor (beta chain). The record originates from a study of cytomegalovirus exposure and HLA in healthy donors. CDR3 size: 17 residues. Germline values: CDR1 MNHEY, CDR2 SMNVEV (reference sequence). The ends were cut back, 5 bases at V and 0 bases at J, with 17 bases in the middle. The method was immunoSEQ multiplex PCR; TCRdb's version includes in-frame clones alone and lacks a portion of them. In the table there are about 170,000 clones, more than 75% of which are singletons. The chain is built from TRBV27 and TRBJ2-1; maybe TRBD1 (6 bases). The source is a man aged 18-30 years in good health and CMV-seropositive. The sequenced material came from PBMCs. The chain's CDR3 is CASSPRTVFSSYNEQFF. The CDR3 nucleotides are TGTGCCAGCAGTCCCCGGACAGTTTTTAGCTCCTACAATGAGCAGTTCTTC.